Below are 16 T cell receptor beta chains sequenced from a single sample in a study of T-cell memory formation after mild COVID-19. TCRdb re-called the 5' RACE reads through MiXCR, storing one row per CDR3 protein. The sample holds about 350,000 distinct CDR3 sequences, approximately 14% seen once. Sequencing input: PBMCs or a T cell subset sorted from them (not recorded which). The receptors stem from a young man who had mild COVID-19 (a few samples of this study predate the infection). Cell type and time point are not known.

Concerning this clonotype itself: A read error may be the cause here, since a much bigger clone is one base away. The CDR3 is CASSLEPMGEQYF. CDR3 nucleotides: TGCGCCAGCAGCTTGGAGCCTATGGGGGAGCAGTACTTC. The gene calls are TRBV5-1 and TRBJ2-7; D call uncertain. The length of the CDR3 is 13 residues. Trimming cost V 0 bases and J 7 bases, with 11 bases left between them. CDR1 is SGHRS, CDR2 YFSETQ, per germline.

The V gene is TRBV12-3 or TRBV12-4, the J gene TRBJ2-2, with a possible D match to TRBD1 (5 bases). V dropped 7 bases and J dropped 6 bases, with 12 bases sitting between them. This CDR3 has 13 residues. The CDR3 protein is CASTPDSSGELFF. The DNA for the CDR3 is TGTGCCAGCACCCCAGACAGCTCCGGGGAGCTGTTTTTT.

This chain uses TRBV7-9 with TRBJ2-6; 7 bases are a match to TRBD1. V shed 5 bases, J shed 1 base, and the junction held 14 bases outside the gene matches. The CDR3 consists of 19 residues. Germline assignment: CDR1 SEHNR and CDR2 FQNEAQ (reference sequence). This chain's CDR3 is CASSPHGYRGRSGANVLTF. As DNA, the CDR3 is TGTGCCAGCAGCCCCCACGGGTACAGGGGACGGTCTGGGGCCAACGTCCTGACTTTC.

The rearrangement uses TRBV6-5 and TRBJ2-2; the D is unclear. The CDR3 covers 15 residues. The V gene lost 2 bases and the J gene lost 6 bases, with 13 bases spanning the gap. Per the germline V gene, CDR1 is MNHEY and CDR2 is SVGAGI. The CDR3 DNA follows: TGTGCCAGCAGTTACGGGCCTCAACGGGCCGGGGAGCTGTTTTTT. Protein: CASSYGPQRAGELFF.

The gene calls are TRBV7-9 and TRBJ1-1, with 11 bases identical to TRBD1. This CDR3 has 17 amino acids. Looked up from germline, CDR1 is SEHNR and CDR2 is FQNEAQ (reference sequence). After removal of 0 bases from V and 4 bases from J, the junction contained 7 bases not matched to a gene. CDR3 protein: CASSLASGQGAATEAFF. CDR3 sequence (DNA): TGTGCCAGCAGCTTAGCGTCTGGACAGGGGGCGGCCACTGAAGCTTTCTTT. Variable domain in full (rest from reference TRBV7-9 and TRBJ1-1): DTGVSQNPRHKITKRGQNVTFRCDPISEHNRLYWYRQTLGQGPEFLTYFQNEAQLEKSRLLSDRFSAERPKGSFSTLEIQRTEQGDSAMYLCASSLASGQGAATEAFFGQGTRLTVV.

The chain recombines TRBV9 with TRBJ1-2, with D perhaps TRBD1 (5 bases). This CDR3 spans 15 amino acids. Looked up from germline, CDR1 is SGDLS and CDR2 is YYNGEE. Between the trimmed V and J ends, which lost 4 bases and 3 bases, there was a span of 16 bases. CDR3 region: CASSLLGGSYYGYTF. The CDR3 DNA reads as TGTGCCAGCAGCCTCCTTGGGGGGTCCTACTATGGCTACACCTTC.

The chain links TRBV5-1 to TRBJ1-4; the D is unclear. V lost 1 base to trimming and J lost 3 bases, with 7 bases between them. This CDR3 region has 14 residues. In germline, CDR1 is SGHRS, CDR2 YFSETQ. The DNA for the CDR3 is TGCGCCAGCAGCTTGAGAAGAGCTAATGAAAAACTGTTTTTT. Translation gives CASSLRRANEKLFF.

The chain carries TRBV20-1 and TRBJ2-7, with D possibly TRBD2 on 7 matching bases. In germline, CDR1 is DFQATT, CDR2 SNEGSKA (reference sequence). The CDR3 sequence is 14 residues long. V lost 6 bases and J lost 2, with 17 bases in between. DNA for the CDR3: TGCAGTGCCCACCATACGCGGGGGCCCTACGAGCAGTACGTC. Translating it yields CSAHHTRGPYEQYV.

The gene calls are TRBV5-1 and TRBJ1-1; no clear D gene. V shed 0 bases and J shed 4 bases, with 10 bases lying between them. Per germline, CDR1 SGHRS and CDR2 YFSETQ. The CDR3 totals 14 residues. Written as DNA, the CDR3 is TGCGCCAGCAGCTTGGCCTCGGGTAGCACTGAAGCTTTCTTT. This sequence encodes CASSLASGSTEAFF.

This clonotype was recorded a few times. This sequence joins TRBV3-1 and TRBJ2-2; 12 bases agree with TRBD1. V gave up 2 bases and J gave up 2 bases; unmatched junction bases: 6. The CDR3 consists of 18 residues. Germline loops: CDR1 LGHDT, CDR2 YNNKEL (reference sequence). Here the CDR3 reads CASSQRDRGLGNTGELFF. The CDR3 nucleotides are TGTGCCAGCAGCCAACGGGACAGGGGGCTTGGAAACACCGGGGAGCTGTTTTTT.

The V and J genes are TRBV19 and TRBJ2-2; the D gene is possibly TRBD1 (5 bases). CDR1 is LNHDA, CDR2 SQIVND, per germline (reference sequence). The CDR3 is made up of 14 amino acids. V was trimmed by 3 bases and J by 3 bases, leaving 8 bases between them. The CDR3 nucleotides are TGTGCCAGTAGTATCAGGGAATACACCGGGGAGCTGTTTTTT. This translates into CASSIREYTGELFF. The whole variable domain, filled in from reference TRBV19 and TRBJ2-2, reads DGGITQSPKYLFRKEGQNVTLSCEQNLNHDAMYWYRQDPGQGLRLIYYSQIVNDFQKGDIAEGYSVSREKKESFPLTVTSAQKNPTAFYLCASSIREYTGELFFGEGSRLTVL.

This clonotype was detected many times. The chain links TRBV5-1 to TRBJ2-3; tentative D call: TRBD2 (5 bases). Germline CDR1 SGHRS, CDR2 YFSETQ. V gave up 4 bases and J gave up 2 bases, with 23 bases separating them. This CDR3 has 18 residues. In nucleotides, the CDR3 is TGCGCCAGCAGCCCTCGATCTGGGTGGAGGCTTATCACAGATACGCAGTATTTT. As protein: CASSPRSGWRLITDTQYF.

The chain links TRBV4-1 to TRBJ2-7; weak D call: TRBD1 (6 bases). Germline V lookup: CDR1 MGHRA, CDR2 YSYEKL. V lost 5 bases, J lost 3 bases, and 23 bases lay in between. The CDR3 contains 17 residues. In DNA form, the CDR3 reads TGCGCCAGCAGCGCACGACAGGATTTCCCCCCGAACTACGAGCAGTACTTC. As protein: CASSARQDFPPNYEQYF.

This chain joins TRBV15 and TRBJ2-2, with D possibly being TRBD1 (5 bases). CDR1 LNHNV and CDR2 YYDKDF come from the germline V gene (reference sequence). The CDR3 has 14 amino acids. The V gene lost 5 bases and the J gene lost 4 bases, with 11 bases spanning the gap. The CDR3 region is CATSASRGTGELFF. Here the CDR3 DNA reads TGTGCCACCAGCGCCAGTAGGGGCACCGGGGAGCTGTTTTTT.

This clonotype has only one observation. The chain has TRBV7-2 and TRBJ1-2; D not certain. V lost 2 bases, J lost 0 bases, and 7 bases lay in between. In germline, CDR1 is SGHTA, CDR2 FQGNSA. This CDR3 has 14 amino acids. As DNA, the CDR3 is TGTGCCAGCAGCTTAAGTTGGTCTAACTATGGCTACACCTTC. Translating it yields CASSLSWSNYGYTF.

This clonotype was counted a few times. CDR3 sequence reads: CASRGLYEQYF. Written as DNA, the CDR3 is TGTGCCAGCAGGGGGCTTTACGAGCAGTACTTC. The chain has TRBV7-9 and TRBJ2-7; D is perhaps TRBD1 (5 bases). The germline V and J ends were trimmed by 6 bases and 4 bases, with 7 bases remaining between them. The CDR3 covers 11 residues. Germline CDR1 is SEHNR and CDR2 is FQNEAQ (reference sequence).